This T cell receptor (beta chain) appears in the sequencing data of a study of blood T cell repertoires in COVID-19. Across the whole study: PBMCs, B-cell-depleted T cells, or T cells were the source of the cDNA or gDNA that made up the material.

Original processing notes: From reference gene primer amplification, estimates of nucleated cell counts were derived. Assay used: immunoSEQ multiplex PCR; TCRdb lists only in-frame clones, some missing. For V, J and clone size, that table is used; D and trimming come from the DNA. The sample lists about 220,000 clones, about four fifths occurring once. The receptor was isolated from a woman of 80 years or more with acute or convalescent COVID-19. Specimen: peripheral blood.

CDR3 sequence: CASSTQAPGQGVYGYTF. Here the CDR3 DNA reads TGTGCCAGTAGTACCCAAGCCCCGGGACAGGGGGTCTATGGCTACACCTTC. This chain uses TRBV19 with TRBJ1-2; 11 positions match TRBD1. Germline V gene lookup returns CDR1 LNHDA and CDR2 SQIVND (reference sequence). V gave up 4 bases and J gave up 4 bases; unmatched junction bases: 11. CDR3 length equals 17 residues.